These 30 T cell receptor beta chains share one sample of origin, sequenced in a study of T cell responses to AZD1222 COVID-19 vaccine. Repertoires were generated with immunoSEQ multiplex PCR, while TCRdb's copy carries only in-frame clones and drops some. Among roughly 80,000 clones, 80% to 95% were seen once, and the ten largest hold 4.5%. The material was peripheral blood, obtained on day 0 of MenACWY control vaccination. These receptors all stem from an adult in good health.

This CDR3 is CASSPRGGSNTGELFF. The CDR3 DNA is TGTGCCAGCAGTCCTCGGGGCGGATCGAACACCGGGGAGCTGTTTTTT. The chain uses TRBV6-6 and TRBJ2-2; D is possibly TRBD1 or TRBD2 (5 bases each). The CDR3 is 16 residues long. The V gene's germline CDR1 is MNHNY and CDR2 SVGAGI (reference sequence). The germline V and J ends were trimmed by 5 bases and 0 bases, with 13 bases remaining between them.

This chain connects TRBV7-9 to TRBJ1-5; D is perhaps TRBD1 (6 bases). This CDR3 contains 13 residues. The V end was cut by 5 bases, the J end by 11 bases, with 16 bases between. Germline loops: CDR1 SEHNR, CDR2 FQNEAQ (reference sequence). The CDR3 bases are TGTGCCAGCAGCAAAAACCCAGGGGCAACCCAGCATTTT. Its translation: CASSKNPGATQHF.

This chain joins TRBV6-5 and TRBJ1-5; D is possibly TRBD1 (5 bases). V was shortened by 2 bases and J by 2 bases, with 10 bases between the two germline ends. The CDR3 is made up of 15 amino acids. CDR1 MNHEY and CDR2 SVGAGI come from the germline V gene. For the CDR3, the DNA is TGTGCCAGCAGTTACGGGGGAATGGGCAATCAGCCCCAGCATTTT. This sequence encodes CASSYGGMGNQPQHF.

CDR3 in DNA: TGTGCCAGCAGCCAGCCCCCTACTAGCGGGAGACTAGATGAGCAGTTCTTC. Translation gives CASSQPPTSGRLDEQFF. This chain links TRBV14 with TRBJ2-1; the match to TRBD2 covers 11 bases. The CDR3 runs 17 residues. Per the germline V gene, CDR1 is SGHDN and CDR2 is FVKESK. Losses at the gene ends were 3 bases for V and 8 bases for J; bases not matched to a gene: 12.

This clone was observed many times. V gene TRBV5-1 combines with J gene TRBJ2-5; TRBD1 agrees at 7 bases. Germline trimming cut 2 bases from V and 2 bases from J; bases unmatched to any gene: 9. The CDR3 covers 16 residues. Germline assignment: CDR1 SGHRS and CDR2 YFSETQ. The DNA for the CDR3 is TGCGCCAGCAGCTTTGGGACAGAGATGTTACAAGAGACCCAGTACTTC. This translates into CASSFGTEMLQETQYF.

This clone was observed a few times. The chain recombines TRBV7-2 with TRBJ1-4, with D perhaps TRBD1 (5 bases). The V end was cut by 3 bases, the J end by 0 bases, with 8 bases between. Germline values: CDR1 SGHTA, CDR2 FQGNSA. The CDR3 has 15 residues. The CDR3 DNA is TGTGCCAGCAGCTTGGGACCGACAACTAATGAAAAACTGTTTTTT. Translating it yields CASSLGPTTNEKLFF.

The chain links TRBV5-4 to TRBJ1-6; possible D gene TRBD1, 6 bases. V lost 5 bases and J 5 bases, leaving 11 bases between the germline ends. Germline values: CDR1 SGHNT, CDR2 YYREEE (reference sequence). There are 14 residues in the CDR3. DNA of the CDR3: TGTGCCAGCAGGGGGGGGCCAAATAATTCACCCCTCCACTTT. Its translation is CASRGGPNNSPLHF.

The V call is TRBV10-3, the J call TRBJ2-1; unclear D gene. Germline V gene lookup returns CDR1 ENHRY and CDR2 SYGVKD. This CDR3 is built from 13 residues. The germline V and J ends were trimmed by 0 bases and 10 bases, with 10 bases remaining between them. CDR3 loop: CAISESVRREQFF. The CDR3 DNA is TGTGCCATCAGTGAGTCGGTTCGACGGGAGCAGTTCTTC.

In DNA, the CDR3 is TGTGCCATCAGTGAGAAGGGTGAAAAACTGTTTTTT. Translation gives CAISEKGEKLFF. The chain combines TRBV10-3 with TRBJ1-4; D uncertain. Germline values: CDR1 ENHRY, CDR2 SYGVKD. The CDR3 length is 12 residues. V was cut by 2 bases and J by 7 bases, with 5 bases left in between.

This rearrangement joins TRBV27 to TRBJ2-7; 7 bases are a match to TRBD1. The CDR3 is 15 residues long. Germline CDR1 MNHEY, CDR2 SMNVEV (reference sequence). J gave up 3 bases and V 4 bases, and 9 bases lay outside the gene matches. The chain's CDR3 is CASSSIRTGSYEQYF. CDR3 in DNA: TGTGCCAGCAGTTCCATCCGGACAGGTAGCTACGAGCAGTACTTC.

The sample holds a few counts of this clone. The genes are TRBV20-1 and TRBJ2-1; D unclear. CDR1 and CDR2 (germline): DFQATT, SNEGSKA (reference sequence). The CDR3 is 11 amino acids. V lost 2 bases and J lost 6, with 5 bases in between. The CDR3 protein is CSARRINEQFF. In nucleotides, the CDR3 is TGCAGTGCTAGACGGATCAATGAGCAGTTCTTC.

The chain recombines TRBV28 with TRBJ1-1, with D unresolved. Per germline, CDR1 MDHEN and CDR2 SYDVKM. Trimming took off 2 bases at V and 1 base at J, with 5 bases between the two ends. The CDR3 length is 13 residues. The CDR3 loop is CASSLMSNTEAFF. In DNA, the CDR3 is TGTGCCAGCAGTTTAATGTCGAACACTGAAGCTTTCTTT.

The rearrangement uses TRBV7-2 and TRBJ2-7; D is uncertain. The CDR3 length is 14 residues. V was pared by 4 bases and J by 1 base, with 11 bases between. Germline V gene sequence: CDR1 SGHTA, CDR2 FQGNSA. The CDR3 nucleotides read TGTGCCAGCAGCTCCCGTTCAGAGTCCTACGAGCAGTACTTC. Translated: CASSSRSESYEQYF.

The V gene is TRBV19, the J gene TRBJ1-1; D is undetermined. The CDR3 is 16 amino acids. With 3 bases removed from V and 11 bases from J, the gap between germline ends came to 25 bases. Germline CDR1 reads LNHDA; CDR2 reads SQIVND (reference sequence). DNA for the CDR3: TGTGCCAGTAGTATTAATACGTTGGTCACGAACACTAAGGCTTTCTTT. Its translation: CASSINTLVTNTKAFF.

The gene calls are TRBV5-4 and TRBJ1-2, with TRBD1 matching over 8 bases. Trimming at V came to 10 bases and at J to 1 base, leaving 12 bases not matched to a gene. The CDR3 is made up of 15 amino acids. Germline V gene data show CDR1 as SGHNT and CDR2 as YYREEE (reference sequence). CDR3 DNA: TGTGCCGGCTCGAACGGGACAGGACGTAACTATGGCTACACCTTC. Translated: CAGSNGTGRNYGYTF.

The chain is built from TRBV6-4 and TRBJ2-6; tentative D call: TRBD1 (6 bases). The V end lost 0 bases, the J end lost 0 bases, and 18 bases lay between the germline ends. The CDR3 sequence is 20 residues long. Germline V gene lookup returns CDR1 MRHNA and CDR2 SNTAGT. CDR3 in amino acids: CASSDSEDSLTLSGANVLTF. In DNA form, the CDR3 reads TGTGCCAGCAGTGACTCGGAGGACAGCCTCACCCTCTCTGGGGCCAACGTCCTGACTTTC.

The gene calls are TRBV30 and TRBJ1-2, with 10 bases matching TRBD1. The CDR3 runs 12 residues. Trimming cost V 4 bases and J 7 bases; bases outside gene matches: 3. Per germline, CDR1 GTSNPN and CDR2 SVGIG (reference sequence). The CDR3 coding sequence is TGTGCCTGGACCGGGACAGGGGCTGGCTACACCTTC. Residues: CAWTGTGAGYTF.

The chain is built from TRBV30 and TRBJ1-5, with D tentatively TRBD1 (5 bases). Trimming shortened V by 5 bases and J by 7 bases, and 15 bases separated the two germline ends. Looked up from germline, CDR1 is GTSNPN and CDR2 is SVGIG (reference sequence). The CDR3 runs 13 residues. Written as DNA, the CDR3 is TGTGCCTGGGGCGGAGAGGGGAGGCAGCCCCAGCATTTT. It encodes CAWGGEGRQPQHF.

The chain joins TRBV27 to TRBJ1-2, with D possibly matching TRBD1 (6 bases). Germline V gene lookup returns CDR1 MNHEY and CDR2 SMNVEV (reference sequence). V shed 6 bases and J shed 8 bases, with 13 bases lying between them. The CDR3 sequence is 12 residues long. For the CDR3, the DNA is TGTGCCAGCAGGGTCAGGGGAGGCGGCTACACCTTC. It translates to CASRVRGGGYTF.

The chain joins TRBV4-3 to TRBJ2-1; TRBD1 matches at 8 bases. Germline lookup yields CDR1 LGHNA and CDR2 YSLEER. This CDR3 is 13 amino acids long. The junction had 1 base not matched to a gene; V was cut back by 2 bases and J by 7 bases. The CDR3 DNA sequence: TGCGCCAGCAGCCAACACAGGGGGAATGAGCAGTTCTTC. This encodes CASSQHRGNEQFF.

The chain joins TRBV6-5 to TRBJ1-4; TRBD1 might be the D (5 bases). The germline V gene encodes CDR1 MNHEY and CDR2 SVGAGI. The V and J ends lost 7 bases and 8 bases respectively, with 20 bases between them. The CDR3 sequence is 15 residues long. CDR3 nucleotides: TGTGCCAGCACCATGCCAGGGCGAGTAGGGGAAAAACTGTTTTTT. It specifies CASTMPGRVGEKLFF.

The rearrangement uses TRBV7-9 and TRBJ2-5, with D possibly being TRBD1 (6 bases). The germline V gene encodes CDR1 SEHNR and CDR2 FQNEAQ (reference sequence). V shed 1 base and J shed 4 bases, with 13 bases lying between them. There are 15 residues in the CDR3. The CDR3 loop reads CASSLGRTEGETQYF. The CDR3 DNA follows: TGTGCCAGCAGCTTAGGAAGGACAGAGGGAGAGACCCAGTACTTC.

The V call is TRBV11-3, the J call TRBJ2-1; 13 bases are shared with TRBD2. Germline values: CDR1 SGHNT, CDR2 YENEEA. The CDR3 sequence is 15 residues long. V was clipped by 5 bases and J by 9 bases; unmatched bases: 7. DNA of the CDR3: TGTGCCAGCAGCAGAACTAGCGGGAGGGTCAGTGAGCAGTTCTTC. Translating it yields CASSRTSGRVSEQFF.

The chain is built from TRBV7-2 and TRBJ1-1; weak D call: TRBD1 (5 bases). The CDR3 runs to 16 residues. V was clipped by 5 bases and J by 4 bases, with 20 bases between them. CDR1 and CDR2 from the germline V gene are SGHTA and FQGNSA. The CDR3 region has the DNA TGTGCCAGCAGCCCAACTCTGAACCAGGGTAGCACTGAAGCTTTCTTT. Translation gives CASSPTLNQGSTEAFF.

The chain combines TRBV7-2 with TRBJ1-4, with D hard to call. Germline V CDR1 and CDR2: SGHTA, FQGNSA. V was cut by 1 base and J by 1 base, with 7 bases left in between. This CDR3 is 15 amino acids long. DNA for the CDR3: TGTGCCAGCAGCTTAGTTGGAAGAACTAATGAAAAACTGTTTTTT. It yields the protein CASSLVGRTNEKLFF.

The V call is TRBV5-6, the J call TRBJ1-2; 9 nucleotides match TRBD1. Per the germline V gene, CDR1 is SGHDT and CDR2 is YYEEEE. V trimming: 6 bases; J trimming: 6 bases; junction bases outside the gene matches: 15. CDR3 size: 16 residues. The CDR3 coding sequence is TGTGCCAGCACCGAACAGGGGGCGATTTGGAGAAATGGCTACACCTTC. Residues: CASTEQGAIWRNGYTF. Full variable domain (remainder filled in from reference TRBV5-6 and TRBJ1-2): DAGVTQSPTHLIKTRGQQVTLRCSPKSGHDTVSWYQQALGQGPQFIFQYYEEEERQRGNFPDRFSGHQFPNYSSELNVNALLLGDSALYLCASTEQGAIWRNGYTFGSGTRLTVV.

The rearrangement joins TRBV5-4 to TRBJ2-2; a possible D gene is TRBD2 (5 bases). This CDR3 is built from 16 residues. The V end lost 0 bases, the J end lost 0 bases, and 9 bases lay between the germline ends. CDR1 SGHNT and CDR2 YYREEE come from the germline V gene (reference sequence). CDR3 sequence (DNA): TGTGCCAGCAGCTTGGAAGTGGGAGCGAACACCGGGGAGCTGTTTTTT. This gives the protein CASSLEVGANTGELFF.

The chain carries TRBV19 and TRBJ2-3; D is undetermined. Trimming removed 5 bases at V and 5 bases at J, with 11 bases between. From germline, CDR1 is LNHDA and CDR2 SQIVND (reference sequence). The CDR3 runs 13 residues. CDR3 region: CASSARLGDTQYF. The CDR3 bases are TGTGCCAGTAGTGCCAGATTAGGAGATACGCAGTATTTT.

This clone came up once. V is TRBV5-1 and J is TRBJ1-2; D is possibly TRBD1 (5 bases). The germline V gene has CDR1 SGHRS and CDR2 YFSETQ. The ends were cut back, 4 bases at V and 7 bases at J, with 11 bases in the middle. CDR3 length equals 12 residues. The CDR3 sequence is CASSDDSGGYTF. CDR3 bases: TGCGCCAGCAGCGACGACAGCGGTGGCTACACCTTC.

This clone was seen a handful of times. V and J are TRBV19 and TRBJ1-1; D remains ambiguous. Germline V gives CDR1 LNHDA, CDR2 SQIVND (reference sequence). V lost 3 bases and J 1 base, leaving 15 bases between the germline ends. This CDR3 has 16 amino acids. CDR3 coding DNA: TGTGCCAGTAGTATGGACCTCCCCTGGGGGAACACTGAAGCTTTCTTT. This sequence encodes CASSMDLPWGNTEAFF.